This T cell receptor beta chain was profiled in a study of T cell repertoires in cytomegalovirus infection. TCRdb reprocessed the reads with MiXCR, giving one entry per CDR3 protein. The table has 300,000 to 400,000 distinct CDR3 sequences, about 28% seen once. Whole-study results and caveats: The response measured ex vivo was dominated by TCR beta clonotypes (HLA-C-restricted and CMV-specific).

There are a few counts of this clonotype. Its antigen is not known. The sample consisted of cultured PBMCs, taken from culture after CMV antigen stimulation. The TCR was taken from a human donor in good health (CMV status not recorded). Some clones in this sample may be carry-over from other donors' samples.

Here the CDR3 DNA reads TGTGCCAGCAGCTCACTCCGGGACGTATCCTACGAGCAGTACTTC. Encoded protein: CASSSLRDVSYEQYF. J is TRBJ2-7 and V is TRBV7-8; D may be TRBD1 or TRBD2 (5 bases each). CDR3 length equals 15 residues. The germline V gene has CDR1 SGHVS and CDR2 FQNEAQ. The V end lost 4 bases, the J end lost 1 base, and 14 bases lay between the germline ends.